One and the same sample provided the 18 T cell receptor beta chains below, sequenced in a study of blood T cells in healthy people across ages (dated by TCRdb to the mid-2010s). The library was generated by 5' RACE. Sequencing relied on an Illumina HiSeq 2500. A second PCR of roughly 7 to 11 cycles was run with a J-beta primer mix and a sample-barcoded 5' primer. TCRdb trimmed public reads at Q25 via fastp, called clones via MiXCR and kept in-frame beta chains. Entries that share a CDR3 protein sequence are merged under the most common genes and DNA. The sample table shows about 1.5 million distinct CDR3 sequences, and about 40% are seen once. Of the sample, 7.9% is held by the ten largest clones. The sequencing input was blood. The receptors here all came from a young woman in good health.

J is TRBJ2-3 and V is TRBV20-1; 8 positions agree with TRBD2. This CDR3 contains 16 residues. With 6 bases clipped from V and 4 bases from J, the junction kept 15 bases outside the gene matches. Germline V gene data show CDR1 as DFQATT and CDR2 as SNEGSKA (reference sequence). The CDR3: CSAPDRGGRLPDTQYF. CDR3 in DNA: TGCAGTGCCCCCGATCGGGGGGGGCGGCTTCCAGATACGCAGTATTTT.

The rearrangement uses TRBV14 and TRBJ1-2; D perhaps matches TRBD1 (5 bases). This CDR3 is built from 14 residues. The germline V and J ends were trimmed by 3 bases and 4 bases, with 12 bases remaining between them. Germline CDR1 SGHDN, CDR2 FVKESK. The CDR3 loop reads CASSHVARAYGYTF. DNA for the CDR3: TGTGCCAGCAGCCACGTGGCCAGGGCCTATGGCTACACCTTC.

The chain employs TRBV20-1 and TRBJ1-1; TRBD1 matches at 7 bases. V shed 0 bases and J 4 bases; nucleotides not matched to a gene: 5. Germline CDR1 and CDR2: DFQATT and SNEGSKA (reference sequence). This CDR3 spans 14 amino acids. In DNA, the CDR3 is TGCAGTGCTAGAGAACACACAGGGGTCACTGAAGCTTTCTTT. Translated, it gives CSAREHTGVTEAFF.

This clonotype was observed a handful of times. This sequence joins TRBV4-1 and TRBJ2-1, with D maybe TRBD2 (6 bases). Germline CDR1 and CDR2: MGHRA and YSYEKL. The V end was cut by 1 base, the J end by 5 bases, with 18 bases between. The CDR3 is made up of 17 amino acids. The CDR3 DNA reads TGCGCCAGCAGCCAAGTTCGGGCCAGGAGGACTAACAATGAGCAGTTCTTC. It translates to CASSQVRARRTNNEQFF.

This clonotype was picked up a small number of times. This chain uses TRBV7-8 with TRBJ2-3; a possible D gene is TRBD2 (5 bases). In germline, CDR1 is SGHVS, CDR2 FQNEAQ. Deletions cut 3 bases from V and 11 bases from J, with 18 bases between. This CDR3 contains 14 residues. CDR3 sequence reads: CASSLGPSDRGQYF. The CDR3 DNA follows: TGTGCCAGCAGCTTGGGCCCCTCTGATCGGGGGCAGTATTTT.

This clonotype was counted only a few times. This chain joins TRBV10-3 and TRBJ2-5; 10 nucleotides match TRBD2. In germline, CDR1 is ENHRY, CDR2 SYGVKD. V shed 8 bases, J shed 11 bases, and the junction held 23 bases outside the gene matches. This CDR3 has 17 amino acids. CDR3: CAIGNPSTSGKADEQYF. Written as DNA, the CDR3 is TGTGCCATCGGAAACCCCTCCACTAGCGGGAAGGCGGATGAGCAGTACTTC.

Points on this clonotype: A much larger clone differs from this one at a single base, so this may be a read error. The chain combines TRBV29-1 with TRBJ1-4; the D is unclear. CDR3 length: 13 residues. Germline CDR1 reads SQVTM; CDR2 reads ANQGSEA. Trimming took off 5 bases at V and 5 bases at J, with 12 bases between the two ends. CDR3 nucleotide sequence: TGCAGCGTTCGGACGAACTACAATGAAAAACTGTTTTTT. It yields the protein CSVRTNYNEKLFF.

The chain uses TRBV12-3 or TRBV12-4 and TRBJ2-7; unclear D gene. Trimming took 4 bases from V and 2 from J, leaving 15 bases between them. The CDR3 sequence is 15 residues long. DNA for the CDR3: TGTGCCAGCAGTTCCCCAGCCGGATTTCCCTACGAGCAGTACTTC. As protein: CASSSPAGFPYEQYF.

V and J are TRBV20-1 and TRBJ2-7, with 9 bases lining up with TRBD2. Germline V gene sequence: CDR1 DFQATT, CDR2 SNEGSKA (reference sequence). This CDR3 is built from 14 residues. J lost 3 bases, V lost 6 bases, and 9 bases had no gene match. The chain's CDR3 is CSAFGGGRDYEQYF. In DNA form, the CDR3 reads TGCAGTGCCTTCGGGGGCGGGAGGGACTACGAGCAGTACTTC.

This rearrangement joins TRBV3-1 to TRBJ2-5, with D hard to call. The V gene lost 1 base and the J gene lost 5 bases, with 17 bases spanning the gap. The CDR3 contains 16 residues. Germline CDR1 is LGHDT and CDR2 is YNNKEL (reference sequence). The chain's CDR3 is CASSQVVTADRETQYF. The CDR3 nucleotides are TGTGCCAGCAGCCAAGTTGTAACGGCCGACCGGGAGACCCAGTACTTC.

This rearrangement joins TRBV4-1 to TRBJ2-2; 9 bases align to TRBD2. CDR3 length: 17 amino acids. The V and J ends lost 0 bases and 3 bases, in that order; junction bases with no gene match: 5. Per the germline V gene, CDR1 is MGHRA and CDR2 is YSYEKL. The CDR3, as DNA: TGCGCCAGCAGCCAAGAATGGAGCGGGAGGTACACCGGGGAGCTGTTTTTT. It translates to CASSQEWSGRYTGELFF.

The CDR3 bases are TGTGCCAGCAGCCTGGGACTAGCGGGGGGGCACCAGTTCTTC. As protein: CASSLGLAGGHQFF. V is TRBV7-2 and J is TRBJ2-1; 16 bases fit TRBD2. V gave up 5 bases and J gave up 13 bases; unmatched junction bases: 5. This CDR3 spans 14 amino acids. The germline gives CDR1 SGHTA, CDR2 FQGNSA.

V gene TRBV7-9 combines with J gene TRBJ2-7; TRBD2 might be the D (5 bases). CDR3 size: 17 residues. Germline V CDR1 and CDR2: SEHNR, FQNEAQ (reference sequence). Trimming pared 2 bases from V and 0 bases from J, leaving 17 bases between. As DNA, the CDR3 is TGTGCCAGCAGCTTATGGGTTGTGACTACCAGCTCCTACGAGCAGTACTTC. Residues: CASSLWVVTTSSYEQYF.

This chain joins TRBV7-9 and TRBJ2-7, with D tentatively TRBD2 (5 bases). The CDR3 length is 14 residues. Trimming removed 2 bases from V and 0 bases from J, with 8 bases in between. The germline V gene has CDR1 SEHNR and CDR2 FQNEAQ (reference sequence). The CDR3 bases are TGTGCCAGCAGCTTACTTACTAGCTCCTACGAGCAGTACTTC. Translating it yields CASSLLTSSYEQYF. The full variable domain, its missing parts supplied by reference TRBV7-9 and TRBJ2-7, is DTGVSQNPRHKITKRGQNVTFRCDPISEHNRLYWYRQTLGQGPEFLTYFQNEAQLEKSRLLSDRFSAERPKGSFSTLEIQRTEQGDSAMYLCASSLLTSSYEQYFGPGTRLTVT.

This clonotype has ten or more counts. The rearrangement joins TRBV11-2 to TRBJ2-6; no firm D call. The CDR3 is made up of 14 amino acids. CDR1 SGHAT and CDR2 FQNNGV come from the germline V gene. The V and J ends lost 4 bases and 0 bases respectively, with 4 bases between them. As DNA, the CDR3 is TGTGCCAGCAGCTCAACCTCTGGGGCCAACGTCCTGACTTTC. Protein product: CASSSTSGANVLTF.

Regarding this clonotype: This may be a read error: a much more frequent sequence differs by one nucleotide. The chain has TRBV20-1 and TRBJ2-5; 7 bases line up with TRBD2. The DNA end lines up better with TRBJ2-7; the J call may be wrong. In germline, CDR1 is DFQATT, CDR2 SNEGSKA (reference sequence). The CDR3 runs to 13 residues. The CDR3 DNA reads as TGCAGTGCTAGCCGCGGGGGACTATACGAGCAGTACTTC. It encodes CSASRGGLYEQYF.

This clonotype has only one observation. The chain carries TRBV2 and TRBJ2-1; D is tentatively TRBD1 or TRBD2 (6 bases each). Germline V gene sequence: CDR1 SNHLY, CDR2 FYNNEI. The CDR3 runs to 14 residues. The germline V and J ends were trimmed by 3 bases and 8 bases, with 14 bases remaining between them. Written as DNA, the CDR3 is TGTGCCAGCAGTGAGGGGGGCATGTTTGATGAGCAGTTCTTC. Its translation is CASSEGGMFDEQFF.

For this clonotype: With only one base between it and a far larger clone, this is likely a read error. In DNA form, the CDR3 reads TGTGCCAGCAGTCCCTACAGTGAGCAGTTCTTC. It codes for CASSPYSEQFF. The chain has TRBV12-3 or TRBV12-4 and TRBJ2-1, with D unclear. This CDR3 is built from 11 residues.